This T cell receptor beta chain is from a study of a mutant IDH1 vaccine in newly diagnosed glioma. Here immunoSEQ multiplex PCR was the method, and the copy in TCRdb shows in-frame clones only, minus some. The sample yields 56,000 or so clones, about three quarters seen once. The sample's time point: week 5, during vaccination. In the vaccine, a single dose held 300 ug of the mutant IDH1 20-mer peptide, along with topical imiquimod. Regarding this clone: Its antigen is unknown.

The CDR3 contains 16 residues. The V gene's germline CDR1 is MGHRA and CDR2 YSYEKL. V lost 6 bases and J lost 5, with 22 bases in between. The chain combines TRBV4-1 with TRBJ2-5; D tentatively fits TRBD1 or TRBD2 (6 bases each). This TCR was sampled from a woman aged 40 to 50 with glioma. Specimen: PBMCs, collected from a glioma patient whose treatment included an IDH1 peptide vaccine. CDR3 sequence (DNA): TGCGCCAGCAGTCCCTCAGAGGGGGGTGGAGCGGAGACCCAGTACTTC. Residues: CASSPSEGGGAETQYF.